This T cell receptor beta chain originates from a study of regulatory T cells in long-lasting Graves disease. Specified time point: newly diagnosed GD, antithyroid drugs for less than 3 months. PBMCs were the source of the RNA used for TCR sequencing. Building of the TCR beta libraries involved iRepertoire HTBI primers and Arm-PCR of CDR3 regions. MiXCR, run by TCRdb on the multiplex PCR reads, gives a single entry per CDR3 protein. The sample includes 350,000 to 500,000 distinct CDR3 sequences, 14% of them seen just once. Germline assignment: CDR1 SGHRS and CDR2 YFSETQ. The CDR3 length is 15 residues. Trimming removed 4 bases from V and 0 bases from J, with 12 bases in between. The sample was also linked to a second study, of T cells in Graves' hyperthyroidism and ophthalmopathy. Per that paper: First-round RT-PCR of the TCR CDR3 relied on the HTBI primer set.

J is TRBJ2-3 and V is TRBV5-1, with D possibly being TRBD2 (6 bases). This receptor was taken from a woman between 50 and 59 years old with Graves disease. The sequencing used peripheral blood mononuclear cells (PBMCs), collected at new diagnosis, from a patient treated with antithyroid drugs. The CDR3 nucleotides are TGCGCCAGCAGCCCGGGGGATGATAGCACAGATACGCAGTATTTT. Amino acid sequence: CASSPGDDSTDTQYF. Full variable domain (rest looked up from reference TRBV5-1 and TRBJ2-3): KAGVTQTPRYLIKTRGQQVTLSCSPISGHRSVSWYQQTPGQGLQFLFEYFSETQRNKGNFPGRFSGRQFSNSRSEMNVSTLELGDSALYLCASSPGDDSTDTQYFGPGTRLTVL.